The 13 T cell receptor beta chains reported below all come from one sample, sequenced in a study of tumor-infiltrating lymphocytes in primary liver carcinoma. Production of TCR beta cDNA used 400 to 650 ng total RNA together with a constant-region primer. TCR beta libraries came from three nested multiplex PCR rounds using slightly modified ARM-PCR. TRBV1-TRBV30 forward primers paired with a C-beta reverse primer drove the first two PCR rounds, 10 cycles each. TCRdb re-called the multiplex PCR reads with MiXCR, one entry per CDR3 protein. The top ten clones hold 15% to 20% of a sample with a few hundred thousand distinct CDR3 sequences, 58% of them seen once. Both blood RNA, taken from unsorted whole blood, and germline DNA were extracted. Sequenced sample: peripheral blood. The receptors originated from a woman in her twenties or thirties with primary liver carcinoma and hepatitis B virus infection.

Notes on this clonotype: The junction departs from germline at one end; a sequencing error may be responsible. The chain couples TRBV6-5 to TRBJ1-6; weak D call: TRBD1 (5 bases). The CDR3 consists of 16 residues. The germline gives CDR1 MNHEY, CDR2 SVGAGI. In DNA form, the CDR3 reads TGTGCCAGCAGTCCGGGACCCTCCCCCGGGAGTTCACCCCCCCACTTT. This translates into CASSPGPSPGSSPPHF.

The chain has TRBV6-6 and TRBJ1-5; perhaps TRBD1 as D (5 bases). CDR3 size: 14 residues. Per germline, CDR1 MNHNY and CDR2 SVGAGI (reference sequence). The CDR3, as DNA: TGTGGCATCCAGGGAGGGTTTGGCAATCAGCCCCAGCATTTT. Amino acids: CGIQGGFGNQPQHF.

This clonotype was observed a handful of times. This chain uses TRBV28 with TRBJ2-7; 7 bases fit TRBD1. The CDR3 is 12 amino acids. After removal of 5 bases from V and 7 bases from J, the junction contained 5 bases not matched to a gene. The V gene's germline CDR1 is MDHEN and CDR2 SYDVKM. The CDR3 sequence: CASSRDSLEQYF. The CDR3 nucleotides are TGTGCCAGCAGTCGGGACAGCTTGGAGCAGTACTTC.

Of note for this clonotype: This could be a read error, since a much larger clone is one nucleotide away. The rearrangement joins TRBV6-6 to TRBJ2-1; TRBD1 agrees at 8 bases. J lost 1 base, V lost 5 bases, and 7 bases had no gene match. Germline V CDR1 and CDR2: MNHNY, SVGAGI (reference sequence). This CDR3 has 16 residues. As DNA, the CDR3 is TGTGCCAGCAGTAATCAGGGGGCGCTTTCCTACAATGAGCAGTTCTTC. Translated: CASSNQGALSYNEQFF.

Of note for this clonotype: A much larger clone differs by one base, so this may be a read error. The rearrangement links TRBV29-1 to TRBJ2-7, with TRBD2 identical over 11 bases. Germline CDR1 reads SQVTM; CDR2 reads ANQGSEA. The ends lost 6 bases at V and 2 bases at J; junction bases unmatched: 6. This CDR3 is 14 amino acids long. The CDR3 loop reads CSVGGLADAYEQYF. The CDR3 nucleotides are TGCAGCGTGGGGGGACTAGCGGACGCCTACGAGCAGTACTTC.

For this clonotype: The germline gene is not matched at one end of the junction; a read error may be the cause. The gene calls are TRBV4-2 and TRBJ1-2; maybe TRBD1 (6 bases). The CDR3 is made up of 15 amino acids. The germline V gene encodes CDR1 LGHNA and CDR2 YNFKEQ. CDR3 nucleotides: TGTACCAGCAGCCAGGGGTGGACAGCTAACTATGGCTACACCTTC. Its protein is CTSSQGWTANYGYTF.

This clonotype occurred many times. This sequence joins TRBV4-2 and TRBJ2-1, with 11 bases identical to TRBD2. The CDR3 has 17 residues. Germline V gene sequence: CDR1 LGHNA, CDR2 YNFKEQ. After removal of 3 bases from V and 0 bases from J, the junction contained 4 bases not matched to a gene. The CDR3 is CASSQGLAEPSYNEQFF. The CDR3 DNA is TGTGCCAGCAGCCAGGGACTAGCGGAGCCCTCCTACAATGAGCAGTTCTTC.

As concerns this clonotype: Being one base from a much bigger clone, this may be a read error. The chain links TRBV6-5 to TRBJ1-5; TRBD1 matches at 8 bases. Germline V gives CDR1 MNHEY, CDR2 SVGAGI. The CDR3 totals 15 residues. In DNA, the CDR3 is TGTCCCAGCAGTATGGGACAGGCGGCCAATCAGCCCCAGCATTTT. Translated, it gives CPSSMGQAANQPQHF.

On this clonotype: At one of its ends the junction is not consistent with the germline gene, which may arise from a read error. CDR3 protein: CASTRGGEAGANVMTF. CDR3 nucleotides: TGTGCCAGCACCCGTGGAGGGGAAGCTGGGGCCAACGTCATGACTTTC. V is TRBV6-6 and J is TRBJ2-6, with a weak D call TRBD2 (6 bases). CDR3 length equals 16 residues. CDR1 and CDR2 (germline): MNHNY, SVGAGI (reference sequence).

Concerning this clonotype itself: The germline gene is not matched at one end of the junction; a read error may be the cause. This rearrangement joins TRBV12-3 or TRBV12-4 to TRBJ1-1; D is uncertain. This CDR3 is built from 14 residues. The CDR3 region has the DNA TGTGCCAGCAGTCCACGACGGGAGAACATTGAAGCTTTCTTT. This sequence encodes CASSPRRENIEAFF.

The CDR3 loop reads CASSKGPSGNRNEQFF. The CDR3 region has the DNA TGTGCCAGCAGTAAGGGGCCTAGCGGGAATCGCAATGAGCAGTTCTTC. The J gene is TRBJ2-1, the V gene TRBV12-3 or TRBV12-4, with 9 bases matching TRBD2. The trim removed 5 bases at V and 6 bases at J, leaving 11 bases unmatched. This CDR3 is 16 amino acids long.

V usage is TRBV7-8 and J usage is TRBJ2-6, with D perhaps matching TRBD2 (6 bases). Germline V lookup: CDR1 SGHVS, CDR2 FQNEAQ. The CDR3 length is 16 residues. Trimming stripped 1 base from V and 4 bases from J, with 11 bases between. As DNA, the CDR3 is TGTGCCAGCAGCTTAGTTGGGGGGTCCGGGGCCAACGTCCTGACTTTC. The encoded protein is CASSLVGGSGANVLTF.

The CDR3 region has the DNA TGCGCCAGCAGCCAAGACCGGCTAGCGGGAGTAGTAAATGAGCAGTTCTTC. Translated, it gives CASSQDRLAGVVNEQFF. The chain employs TRBV4-1 and TRBJ2-1; 10 nucleotides agree with TRBD2. CDR1 and CDR2 from the germline V gene are MGHRA and YSYEKL. Trimming took 0 bases from V and 7 from J; bases not matched to a gene: 9. The CDR3 loop spans 17 amino acids.